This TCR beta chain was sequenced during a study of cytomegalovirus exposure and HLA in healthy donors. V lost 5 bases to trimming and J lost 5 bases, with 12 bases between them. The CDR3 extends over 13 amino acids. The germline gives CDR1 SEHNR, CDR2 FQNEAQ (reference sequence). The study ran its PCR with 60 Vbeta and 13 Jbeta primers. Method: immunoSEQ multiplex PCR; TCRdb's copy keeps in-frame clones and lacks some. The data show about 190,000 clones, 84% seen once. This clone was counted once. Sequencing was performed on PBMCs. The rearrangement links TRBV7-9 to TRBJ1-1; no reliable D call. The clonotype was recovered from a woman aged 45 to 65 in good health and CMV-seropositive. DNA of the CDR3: TGTGCCAGCAGCGCGGTGGCGCGGACTGAAGCTTTCTTT. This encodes CASSAVARTEAFF.